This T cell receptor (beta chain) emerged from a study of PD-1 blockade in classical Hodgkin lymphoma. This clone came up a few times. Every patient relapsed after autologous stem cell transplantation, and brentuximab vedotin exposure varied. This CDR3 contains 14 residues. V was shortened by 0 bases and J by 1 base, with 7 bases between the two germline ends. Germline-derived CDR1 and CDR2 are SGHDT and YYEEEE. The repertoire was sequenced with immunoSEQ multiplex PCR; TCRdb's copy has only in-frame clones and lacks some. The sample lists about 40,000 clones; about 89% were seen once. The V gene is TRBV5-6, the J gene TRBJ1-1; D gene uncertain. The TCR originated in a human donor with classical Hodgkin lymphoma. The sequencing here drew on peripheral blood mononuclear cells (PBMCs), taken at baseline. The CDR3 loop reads CASSLEGRNTEAFF. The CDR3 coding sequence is TGTGCCAGCAGCTTGGAAGGCAGGAACACTGAAGCTTTCTTT.